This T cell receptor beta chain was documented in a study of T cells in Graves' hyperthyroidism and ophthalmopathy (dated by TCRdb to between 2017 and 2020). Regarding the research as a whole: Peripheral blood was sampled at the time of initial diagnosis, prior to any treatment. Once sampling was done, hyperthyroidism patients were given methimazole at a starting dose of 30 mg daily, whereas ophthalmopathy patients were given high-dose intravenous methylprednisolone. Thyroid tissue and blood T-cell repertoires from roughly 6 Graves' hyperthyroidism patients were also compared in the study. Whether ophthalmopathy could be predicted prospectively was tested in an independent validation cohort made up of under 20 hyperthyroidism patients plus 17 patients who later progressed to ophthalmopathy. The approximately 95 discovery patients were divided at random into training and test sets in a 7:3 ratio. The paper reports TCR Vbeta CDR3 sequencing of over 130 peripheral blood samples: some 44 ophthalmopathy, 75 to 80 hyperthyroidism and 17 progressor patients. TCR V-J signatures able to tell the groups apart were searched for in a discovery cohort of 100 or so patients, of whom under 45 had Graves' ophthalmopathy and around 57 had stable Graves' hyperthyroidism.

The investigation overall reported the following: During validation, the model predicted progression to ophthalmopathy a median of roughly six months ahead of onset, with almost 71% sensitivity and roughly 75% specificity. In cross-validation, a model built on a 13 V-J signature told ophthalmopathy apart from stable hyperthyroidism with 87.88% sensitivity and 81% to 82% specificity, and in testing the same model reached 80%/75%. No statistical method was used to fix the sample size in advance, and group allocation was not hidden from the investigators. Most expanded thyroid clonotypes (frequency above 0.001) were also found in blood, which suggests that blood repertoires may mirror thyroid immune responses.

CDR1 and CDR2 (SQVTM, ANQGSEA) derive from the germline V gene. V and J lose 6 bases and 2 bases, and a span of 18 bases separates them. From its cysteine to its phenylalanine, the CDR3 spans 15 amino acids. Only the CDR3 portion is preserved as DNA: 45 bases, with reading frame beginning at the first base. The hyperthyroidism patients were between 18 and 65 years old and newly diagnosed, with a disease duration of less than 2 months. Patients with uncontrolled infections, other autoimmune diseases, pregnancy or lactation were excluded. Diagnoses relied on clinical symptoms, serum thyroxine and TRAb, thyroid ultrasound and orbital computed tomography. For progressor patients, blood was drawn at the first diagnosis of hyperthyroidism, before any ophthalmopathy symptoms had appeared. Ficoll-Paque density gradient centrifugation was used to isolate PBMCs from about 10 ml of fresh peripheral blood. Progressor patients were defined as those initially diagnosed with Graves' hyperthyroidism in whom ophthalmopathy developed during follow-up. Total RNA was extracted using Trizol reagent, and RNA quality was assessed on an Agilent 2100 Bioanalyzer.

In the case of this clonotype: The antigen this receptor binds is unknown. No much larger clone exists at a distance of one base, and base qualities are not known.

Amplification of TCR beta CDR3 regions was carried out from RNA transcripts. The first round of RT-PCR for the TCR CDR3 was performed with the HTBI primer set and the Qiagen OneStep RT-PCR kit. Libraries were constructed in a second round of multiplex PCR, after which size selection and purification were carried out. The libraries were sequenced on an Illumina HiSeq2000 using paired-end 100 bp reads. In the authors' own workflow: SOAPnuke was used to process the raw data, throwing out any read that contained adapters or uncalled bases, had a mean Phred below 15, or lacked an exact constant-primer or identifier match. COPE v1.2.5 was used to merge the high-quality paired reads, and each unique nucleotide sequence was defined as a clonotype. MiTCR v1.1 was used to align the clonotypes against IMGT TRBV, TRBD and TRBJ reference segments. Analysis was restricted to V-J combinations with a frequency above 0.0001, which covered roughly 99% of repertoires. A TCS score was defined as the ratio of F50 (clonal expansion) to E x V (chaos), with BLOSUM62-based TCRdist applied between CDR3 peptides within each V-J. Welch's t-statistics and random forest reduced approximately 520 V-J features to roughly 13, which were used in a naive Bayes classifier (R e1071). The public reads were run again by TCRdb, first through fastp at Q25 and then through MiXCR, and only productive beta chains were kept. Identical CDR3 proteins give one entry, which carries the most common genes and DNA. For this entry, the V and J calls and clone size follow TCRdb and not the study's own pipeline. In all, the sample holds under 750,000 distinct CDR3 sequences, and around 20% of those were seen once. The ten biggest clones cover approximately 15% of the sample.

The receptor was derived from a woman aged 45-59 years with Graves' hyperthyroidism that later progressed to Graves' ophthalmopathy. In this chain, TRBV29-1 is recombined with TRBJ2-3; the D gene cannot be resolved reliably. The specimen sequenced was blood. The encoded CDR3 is CSVTGAFNPTDTQYF. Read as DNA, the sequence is TGCAGCGTCACGGGTGCATTCAACCCCACAGATACGCAGTATTTT.